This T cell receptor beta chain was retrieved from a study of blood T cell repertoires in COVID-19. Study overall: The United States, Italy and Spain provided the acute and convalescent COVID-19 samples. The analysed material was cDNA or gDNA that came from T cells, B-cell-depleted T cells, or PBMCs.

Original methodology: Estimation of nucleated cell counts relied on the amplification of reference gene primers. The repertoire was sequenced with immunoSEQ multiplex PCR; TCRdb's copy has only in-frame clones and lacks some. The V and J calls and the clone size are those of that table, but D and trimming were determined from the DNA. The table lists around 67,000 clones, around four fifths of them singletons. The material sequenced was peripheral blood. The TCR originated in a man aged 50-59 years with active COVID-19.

The CDR3 loop is CASSPPGGLGQYF. DNA of the CDR3: TGTGCCAGCAGCCCCCCGGGGGGGTTAGGGCAGTACTTC. The rearrangement links TRBV9 to TRBJ2-7; 8 positions match TRBD2. Trimming at V came to 4 bases and at J to 9 bases, leaving 9 bases not matched to a gene. There are 13 residues in the CDR3. Germline-derived CDR1 and CDR2 are SGDLS and YYNGEE.